Presented here are 27 T cell receptor beta chains from one specimen sequenced in a study of Tregs in tolerant kidney transplant recipients. Sequenced by immunoSEQ multiplex PCR; TCRdb stores in-frame clones only, minus some. The sample data list some 52,000 clones. Material: CD4+ T cells from blood, obtained before the transplant. The receptors originated from a human donor who received a combined kidney and bone marrow transplant.

Details on this clone: The read stops 3 residues short of the end of the CDR3; the missing end is completed from the germline J gene. The chain has TRBV7-2 and TRBJ2-1; a weak D match, TRBD2 (7 bases). V dropped 5 bases and J dropped 9 bases, with 20 bases sitting between them. The length of the CDR3 is 15 residues. CDR1 and CDR2 from the germline V gene are SGHTA and FQGNSA. The CDR3 sequence: CASSPHGGQEGEQFF. The CDR3 DNA, read in part, is TGTGCCAGCAGCCCCCACGGGGGGCAGGAAGGTGAG.

A note on this clone: The sequenced fragment ends 3 residues before the CDR3 boundary, so the rest is inferred from the germline J gene. This chain connects TRBV7-9 to TRBJ1-4, with 10 nucleotides matching TRBD1. This CDR3 has 14 residues. J was trimmed by 7 bases and V by 5 bases; bases with no gene match: 4. Germline V gene data show CDR1 as SEHNR and CDR2 as FQNEAQ (reference sequence). Incomplete CDR3 DNA: TGTGCCAGCAGCGGGGGACAGGGGATTGAAAAA. Translated: CASSGGQGIEK. The full CDR3 is CASSGGQGIEKLFF.

A note on this clone: The read finishes 3 residues shy of the CDR3 end, and the germline J gene is used to complete it. V is TRBV19 and J is TRBJ1-1; D perhaps matches TRBD1 (6 bases). Germline CDR1 is LNHDA and CDR2 is SQIVND (reference sequence). V was shortened by 2 bases and J by 4 bases, with 17 bases between the two germline ends. The CDR3 has 16 residues. The CDR3 region is CASSITGGAWGTEAFF. The sequenced CDR3 bases are TGTGCCAGTAGTATAACGGGGGGGGCCTGGGGCACTGAA.

Notes on this clone: The read terminates 3 residues ahead of where the CDR3 ends, so the germline J gene completes it. This rearrangement joins TRBV7-7 to TRBJ2-3; 12 bases align to TRBD2. CDR3 size: 14 residues. Germline values: CDR1 SSHAT, CDR2 FNYEAQ (reference sequence). CDR3 DNA (partial): TGTGCCAGCAGCGAACTAGCGGGGGGTCACACG. It codes for CASSELAGGHT. The full CDR3 is CASSELAGGHTQYF.

As to this clone: The read ends 3 residues shy of where the CDR3 ends; the end is completed using the germline J gene. The V and J genes are TRBV7-2 and TRBJ1-1, with 10 bases matching TRBD1. After removal of 4 bases from V and 5 bases from J, the junction contained 7 bases not matched to a gene. Germline assignment: CDR1 SGHTA and CDR2 FQGNSA. The CDR3 spans 15 residues. This CDR3 reads CASSWYRDRGTEAFF. Partial CDR3 DNA: TGTGCCAGCAGCTGGTACCGGGACAGGGGAACTGAA.

About this clone: Read data end 3 residues before the CDR3 end; the end is taken from the germline J gene. The V gene is TRBV2, the J gene TRBJ2-5; 8 bases match TRBD2. There are 15 residues in the CDR3. Trimming took 3 bases from V and 7 from J; bases not matched to a gene: 10. Per the germline V gene, CDR1 is SNHLY and CDR2 is FYNNEI. Incomplete CDR3 DNA: TGTGCCAGCAGTGACGCGCGGGGGGCTTATGGGACC. Protein product: CASSDARGAYGT. The entire CDR3 protein reads CASSDARGAYGTQYF.

About this clone: The read ends 3 residues shy of where the CDR3 ends; the end is completed using the germline J gene. The chain is built from TRBV7-2 and TRBJ1-4, with 9 bases that match TRBD1. From germline, CDR1 is SGHTA and CDR2 FQGNSA. With V trimmed by 2 bases and J by 9 bases, 7 bases remained unmatched. This CDR3 region has 15 residues. The CDR3 bases that were read are TGTGCCAGCAGCTTATCGGGACAGGGTCAAAAAAAA. Protein sequence: CASSLSGQGQKK. The whole CDR3 reads CASSLSGQGQKKLFF.

Turning to this clone: Read sequence stops 3 residues before the CDR3 end, and the germline J gene provides the missing end. This sequence joins TRBV29-1 and TRBJ1-2; 10 bases match TRBD1. Germline lookup yields CDR1 SQVTM and CDR2 ANQGSEA. The CDR3 is made up of 12 amino acids. CDR3 sequence: CSADRGLVGYTF. The CDR3 DNA, read in part, is TGCAGCGCAGACAGGGGGCTAGTGGGC. The full variable domain, with the rest looked up from reference TRBV29-1 and TRBJ1-2, is SAVISQKPSRDICQRGTSLTIQCQVDSQVTMMFWYRQQPGQSLTLIATANQGSEATYESGFVIDKFPISRPNLTFSTLTVSNMSPEDSSIYLCSADRGLVGYTFGSGTRLTVV.

Notes on this clone: The read ends 3 residues early relative to the CDR3; the germline J gene fills the gap. The gene calls are TRBV19 and TRBJ1-5; D is ambiguous. The CDR3 sequence is 16 residues long. Trimming took 5 bases from V and 4 from J, leaving 18 bases between them. Germline CDR1 and CDR2: LNHDA and SQIVND (reference sequence). The sequenced part of the CDR3 DNA is TGTGCCAGTAGTGCGGTGGTCCGGGTCCTTAATCAGCCC. It translates to CASSAVVRVLNQP. The complete CDR3 reads CASSAVVRVLNQPQHF.

Worth noting for this clone: With the read ending 3 residues before the CDR3 end, the germline J gene is used to fill in that end. This chain joins TRBV6-2 or TRBV6-3 and TRBJ1-1, with 7 positions matching TRBD1. The CDR3 extends over 13 amino acids. CDR1 and CDR2 from the germline V gene are MNHEY and SVGEGT. The DNA read from the CDR3 is TGTGCCAGCAGTTCCAGGGGGGTAGGAGAA. This encodes CASSSRGVGE. The whole CDR3 is CASSSRGVGEAFF.

A word on this clone: The read ends 3 residues early relative to the CDR3; the germline J gene fills the gap. The V and J genes are TRBV18 and TRBJ1-5; D may be TRBD1 (6 bases). V was trimmed by 3 bases and J by 4 bases, leaving 7 bases between them. The CDR3 covers 13 residues. Looked up from germline, CDR1 is KGHSH and CDR2 is LQKENI. The CDR3 sequence: CASSPDRNQPQHF. The part of the CDR3 DNA that was read is TGTGCCAGCTCACCCGACAGGAATCAGCCC.

Of note for this clone: The read terminates 3 residues before the CDR3 end, so the remaining end is supplied by the germline J gene. The chain employs TRBV5-1 and TRBJ1-3, with 8 bases aligning to TRBD1. Germline V CDR1 and CDR2: SGHRS, YFSETQ. This CDR3 has 17 residues. The ends lost 4 bases at V and 0 bases at J; junction bases unmatched: 9. CDR3 in amino acids: CASSLTGASGSGNTIYF. The sequenced part of the CDR3 DNA is TGCGCCAGCAGCCTGACAGGGGCCTCAGGCTCTGGAAACACC.

Concerning this clone: The sequenced fragment ends 3 residues before the CDR3 boundary, so the rest is inferred from the germline J gene. The rearrangement joins TRBV7-2 to TRBJ1-2, with D perhaps TRBD1 (5 bases). Per germline, CDR1 SGHTA and CDR2 FQGNSA. This CDR3 region has 15 residues. This chain's CDR3 is CASSLGGPGILGYTF. CDR3 bases read: TGTGCCAGCAGCTTAGGAGGGCCAGGGATCTTAGGC.

Points on this clone: The CDR3 end is not reached by the read, which stops 3 residues before it; the germline J gene fills it in. J is TRBJ2-2 and V is TRBV11-3; 10 bases line up with TRBD1. The CDR3 is 15 residues long. Per the germline V gene, CDR1 is SGHNT and CDR2 is YENEEA. The CDR3 bases that were read are TGTGCAAGTCGCTTAGAGACAGGGGGCTCCGGGGAG. Translating it yields CASRLETGGSGE. The CDR3 as a whole reads CASRLETGGSGELFF.

As regards this clone: With the read ending 3 residues before the CDR3 end, the germline J gene is used to fill in that end. V gene TRBV2 combines with J gene TRBJ1-4, with TRBD1 matching over 7 bases. Unmatched junction bases numbered 12, after V lost 7 bases and J lost 4 bases. Germline V gene data show CDR1 as SNHLY and CDR2 as FYNNEI. CDR3 length: 16 amino acids. This CDR3 is CASINDRAKVNEKLFF. The part of the CDR3 DNA that was read is TGTGCCAGCATTAACGACAGGGCAAAGGTTAATGAAAAA.

As regards this clone: The read halts 3 residues ahead of the CDR3 end, with the missing end drawn from the germline J gene. The genes are TRBV30 and TRBJ1-6, with 8 bases that match TRBD1. The CDR3 runs 16 residues. Germline V gene sequence: CDR1 GTSNPN, CDR2 SVGIG (reference sequence). The junction had 11 bases not matched to a gene; V was cut back by 2 bases and J by 8 bases. CDR3 sequence reads: CAWSQDRTGSYSPLHF. The sequenced CDR3 bases are TGTGCCTGGAGTCAAGACCGGACAGGGAGCTATTCACCC.

Turning to this clone: The CDR3 end is not reached by the read, which stops 3 residues before it; the germline J gene fills it in. The chain combines TRBV5-6 with TRBJ2-5; 9 nucleotides match TRBD1. CDR3 length equals 14 residues. V was clipped by 4 bases and J by 4 bases; unmatched bases: 5. Germline V gene data show CDR1 as SGHDT and CDR2 as YYEEEE. The CDR3 loop reads CASSNTGGTETQYF. The part of the CDR3 DNA that was read is TGTGCCAGCAGCAATACAGGGGGCACAGAGACC.

CDR3 DNA, as far as it was read: TGCAGTGCCAGCCCGGGACTAGTAGGCGGGGAG. It encodes CSASPGLVGGE. The full-length CDR3 reads as CSASPGLVGGELFF. This chain connects TRBV20-1 to TRBJ2-2; 8 nucleotides agree with TRBD2. The CDR3 is cut off 3 residues early in the read; its end comes from the germline J gene. The CDR3 totals 14 residues. Losses at the gene ends were 6 bases for V and 7 bases for J; bases not matched to a gene: 10. Germline assignment: CDR1 DFQATT and CDR2 SNEGSKA (reference sequence).

Turning to this clone: Read sequence stops 3 residues before the CDR3 end, and the germline J gene provides the missing end. The rearrangement uses TRBV11-3 and TRBJ1-1; D is uncertain. The CDR3 runs 13 residues. Germline values: CDR1 SGHNT, CDR2 YENEEA. CDR3 DNA, as far as it was read: TGTGCCAGCAGCTTACGGGGAGGCCAGACG. The encoded protein is CASSLRGGQT. The whole CDR3 is CASSLRGGQTAFF.

About this clone: Coverage ceases 3 residues before the CDR3 finishes, and the germline J gene fills in the end. The rearrangement uses TRBV5-1 and TRBJ1-2, with D uncertain. Germline values: CDR1 SGHRS, CDR2 YFSETQ. This CDR3 is built from 14 residues. Partial CDR3 DNA: TGCGCCAGCAGCTTTCTTCCCCTCTCACGGGGC. It translates to CASSFLPLSRG. In full, the CDR3 reads CASSFLPLSRGYTF.

About this clone: The read halts 3 residues ahead of the CDR3 end, with the missing end drawn from the germline J gene. The rearrangement links TRBV20-1 to TRBJ1-1, with D possibly TRBD1 on 5 matching bases. Germline V lookup: CDR1 DFQATT, CDR2 SNEGSKA (reference sequence). Trimming cost V 5 bases and J 1 base, with 17 bases left between them. The CDR3 loop spans 15 amino acids. The CDR3 sequence is CSAPSPGGWNTEAFF. The CDR3 bases that were read are TGCAGTGCTCCGTCCCCGGGGGGGTGGAACACTGAA.

With respect to this clone: The read stops 3 residues short of the end of the CDR3; the missing end is completed from the germline J gene. V is TRBV19 and J is TRBJ1-1; unclear D gene. The V gene lost 6 bases and the J gene lost 6 bases, with 14 bases spanning the gap. This CDR3 has 13 residues. From germline, CDR1 is LNHDA and CDR2 SQIVND (reference sequence). CDR3 DNA, as far as it was read: TGTGCCAGTAGGCCCTCTGGTAGCGCTGAA. Residues: CASRPSGSAE. The whole CDR3 region reads CASRPSGSAEAFF.

Note on this clone: The CDR3 is cut off 3 residues early in the read; its end comes from the germline J gene. This chain uses TRBV7-9 with TRBJ2-7, with 7 bases lining up with TRBD1. There are 13 residues in the CDR3. CDR1 is SEHNR, CDR2 FQNEAQ, per germline (reference sequence). The V and J ends lost 3 bases and 6 bases, in that order; junction bases with no gene match: 5. The CDR3 loop is CASSLRQGGEQYF. The covered CDR3 bases are TGTGCCAGCAGCTTGCGACAGGGCGGCGAG.

In regard to this clone: The read gets to within 3 residues of the CDR3 end, and the germline J gene fills in the rest. The V call is TRBV18, the J call TRBJ2-3; 12 nucleotides line up with TRBD2. Germline-derived CDR1 and CDR2 are KGHSH and LQKENI. V lost 3 bases and J lost 3; bases outside the gene matches: 4. The CDR3 is made up of 16 amino acids. The CDR3 bases that were read are TGTGCCAGCTCACCTACCACTAGCGGGGGGACAGATACG. It encodes CASSPTTSGGTDT. The whole CDR3 sequence reads CASSPTTSGGTDTQYF. The variable domain in full, with the rest retrieved from reference TRBV18 and TRBJ2-3, is NAGVMQNPRHLVRRRGQEARLRCSPMKGHSHVYWYRQLPEEGLKFMVYLQKENIIDESGMPKERFSAEFPKEGPSILRIQQVVRGDSAAYFCASSPTTSGGTDTQYFGPGTRLTVL.

As to this clone: From the germline J gene comes the end of the CDR3, since the read stops 3 residues before it. V gene TRBV5-5 combines with J gene TRBJ2-2, with 8 nucleotides matching TRBD1. The CDR3 has 15 amino acids. The germline V gene has CDR1 SGHKS and CDR2 YYEKEE (reference sequence). J was trimmed by 5 bases and V by 2 bases; bases with no gene match: 5. The part of the CDR3 DNA that was read is TGTGCCAGCAGCTTCGGGACAGGACCGACCGGGGAG. Encoded protein: CASSFGTGPTGE. The full CDR3 protein is CASSFGTGPTGELFF.

On this clone: The read comes to an end 3 residues before the CDR3 does, leaving the germline J gene to fill in the end. This chain connects TRBV20-1 to TRBJ2-1, with D possibly matching TRBD2 (7 bases). The CDR3 loop spans 14 amino acids. Germline CDR1 DFQATT, CDR2 SNEGSKA (reference sequence). Trimming took 0 bases from V and 7 from J, leaving 13 bases between them. CDR3 loop: CSARDPGGYNEQFF. CDR3 DNA (partial): TGCAGTGCTAGAGATCCGGGGGGCTATAATGAG.

With respect to this clone: The CDR3 end falls 3 residues outside the read, so it is completed with the germline J gene. The chain couples TRBV19 to TRBJ2-7; D gene ambiguous. Germline V gene sequence: CDR1 LNHDA, CDR2 SQIVND (reference sequence). This CDR3 region has 15 residues. Trimming took off 5 bases at V and 0 bases at J, with 14 bases between the two ends. The DNA read from the CDR3 is TGTGCCAGTAGTCGTGGCGGATTGAGCTCCTACGAG. Its protein is CASSRGGLSSYE. The whole CDR3 sequence is CASSRGGLSSYEQYF. The full variable domain, its missing parts supplied by reference TRBV19 and TRBJ2-7, is DGGITQSPKYLFRKEGQNVTLSCEQNLNHDAMYWYRQDPGQGLRLIYYSQIVNDFQKGDIAEGYSVSREKKESFPLTVTSAQKNPTAFYLCASSRGGLSSYEQYFGPGTRLTVT.